A single sample is the source of the 24 T cell receptor beta chains below, sequenced in a study of beta chain features in type 1 diabetes. Expressed TCRB transcripts were sequenced, since all the RNA that had been isolated was reverse transcribed. Assay used: immunoSEQ multiplex PCR; TCRdb lists only in-frame clones, some missing. The table lists just over 600,000 clones, 15% of them singletons. Sequenced input: naive CD4+ T cells from blood. The source of these receptors is a man between 18 and 29 years old in good health.

This clone has more than one count but fewer than ten. The J gene is TRBJ1-1, the V gene TRBV7-9; 8 bases map to TRBD1. Trimming cost V 1 base and J 10 bases; bases outside gene matches: 2. The germline V gene encodes CDR1 SEHNR and CDR2 FQNEAQ (reference sequence). The CDR3 extends over 12 amino acids. The CDR3 protein is CASSLGTGTAFF. The DNA for the CDR3 is TGTGCCAGCAGCTTAGGGACAGGGACAGCTTTCTTT.

This clone occurred a few times. J is TRBJ2-7 and V is TRBV6-4, with 12 bases aligning to TRBD2. V was pared by 5 bases and J by 7 bases, with 6 bases of the junction left unmatched. CDR1 is MRHNA and CDR2 is SNTAGT in the germline V gene. The CDR3 sequence is 14 residues long. In DNA form, the CDR3 reads TGTGCCAGCAGTCCTAGCGGGAGGGCTGGAGAGCAGTACTTC. As protein: CASSPSGRAGEQYF.

This clone has more than one count but fewer than ten. This rearrangement joins TRBV30 to TRBJ1-6; 7 nucleotides align to TRBD1. Germline lookup yields CDR1 GTSNPN and CDR2 SVGIG (reference sequence). The CDR3 runs 11 residues. V was pared by 5 bases and J by 8 bases, with 0 bases of the junction left unmatched. The chain's CDR3 is CAWDRDSPLHF. Here the CDR3 DNA reads TGTGCCTGGGACAGGGATTCACCCCTCCACTTT.

The V and J genes are TRBV14 and TRBJ2-2, with a tentative D call TRBD1 (5 bases). Per germline, CDR1 SGHDN and CDR2 FVKESK. There are 13 residues in the CDR3. The V gene lost 4 bases and the J gene lost 12 bases, with 15 bases spanning the gap. The CDR3 is CASSLFSAGKLFF. The CDR3 nucleotides read TGTGCCAGCAGCCTCTTTTCCGCAGGGAAGCTGTTTTTT.

Only a few counts were recorded for this clone. CDR3 amino acids: CASSLRRDQPQHF. Here the CDR3 DNA reads TGTGCCAGCAGCTTAAGGAGGGATCAGCCCCAGCATTTT. This chain links TRBV5-6 with TRBJ1-5, with D unresolved. The germline V gene has CDR1 SGHDT and CDR2 YYEEEE. The CDR3 is made up of 13 amino acids. Trimming shortened V by 2 bases and J by 5 bases, and 8 bases separated the two germline ends.

This clone was counted a few times. V is TRBV19 and J is TRBJ2-3; 7 bases are a match to TRBD1. The germline gives CDR1 LNHDA, CDR2 SQIVND (reference sequence). The CDR3 runs 15 residues. After removal of 5 bases from V and 2 bases from J, the junction contained 7 bases not matched to a gene. CDR3 nucleotides: TGTGCCAGTAGTCAAGGACAGGTCCACACAGATACGCAGTATTTT. The encoded protein is CASSQGQVHTDTQYF. Filled out from reference TRBV19 and TRBJ2-3, the complete variable domain reads DGGITQSPKYLFRKEGQNVTLSCEQNLNHDAMYWYRQDPGQGLRLIYYSQIVNDFQKGDIAEGYSVSREKKESFPLTVTSAQKNPTAFYLCASSQGQVHTDTQYFGPGTRLTVL.

The chain recombines TRBV7-2 with TRBJ2-1, with D maybe TRBD1 (6 bases). The germline V gene encodes CDR1 SGHTA and CDR2 FQGNSA. This CDR3 contains 16 residues. V was cut by 3 bases and J by 1 base, with 13 bases left in between. CDR3 nucleotides: TGTGCCAGCAGCTTTCGCAGGGGTGGGTCCTACAATGAGCAGTTCTTC. It codes for CASSFRRGGSYNEQFF.

The J gene is TRBJ1-2, the V gene TRBV14, with unresolved D. Germline CDR1 and CDR2: SGHDN and FVKESK. This CDR3 contains 14 residues. With 1 base removed from V and 5 bases from J, the gap between germline ends came to 11 bases. The CDR3: CASSQVEVRYGYTF. CDR3 DNA sequence: TGTGCCAGCAGCCAAGTAGAGGTTCGGTATGGCTACACCTTC.

In this sample, this clone turned up a few times. This chain links TRBV7-8 with TRBJ1-6; no firm D call. Germline V gene lookup returns CDR1 SGHVS and CDR2 FQNEAQ. V was pared by 1 base and J by 10 bases, with 14 bases between. CDR3 length: 15 residues. CDR3 in DNA: TGTGCCAGCAGCTTAGAGCGCCTCCGTGGGTCACCCCTCCACTTT. Translation gives CASSLERLRGSPLHF.

The V call is TRBV18, the J call TRBJ1-2, with D possibly matching TRBD1 (5 bases). Trimming cost V 3 bases and J 6 bases, with 8 bases left between them. Germline V gene sequence: CDR1 KGHSH, CDR2 LQKENI. The CDR3 has 12 amino acids. The CDR3 loop reads CASSPDSNGYTF. DNA of the CDR3: TGTGCCAGCTCACCCGACAGTAATGGCTACACCTTC.

This clone was seen a few times. This chain joins TRBV25-1 and TRBJ2-7; 13 bases fit TRBD2. CDR3 length equals 17 residues. Germline V CDR1 and CDR2: MGHDK, SYGVNS. V was pared by 6 bases and J by 2 bases, with 10 bases of the junction left unmatched. CDR3 sequence: CASSRDRGTSGTYEQYF. CDR3 bases: TGTGCCAGCAGCCGGGACAGGGGGACTAGCGGGACCTACGAGCAGTACTTC.

This clone was counted between two and nine times. The identical CDR3 is also encoded by other nucleotide sequences in the sample. The chain is built from TRBV7-9 and TRBJ2-6; TRBD1 is a possible D gene (5 bases). The CDR3 spans 15 residues. Germline V gives CDR1 SEHNR, CDR2 FQNEAQ (reference sequence). V was trimmed by 3 bases and J by 1 base, leaving 7 bases between them. Here the CDR3 reads CASSFSGSGANVLTF. CDR3 in DNA: TGTGCCAGCAGCTTCTCAGGGTCTGGGGCCAACGTCCTGACTTTC.

This clone was found a few times. The chain carries TRBV4-1 and TRBJ2-1, with D possibly TRBD1 on 5 matching bases. This CDR3 region has 16 residues. Deletions cut 1 base from V and 1 base from J, with 11 bases between. Germline CDR1 is MGHRA and CDR2 is YSYEKL. CDR3 DNA sequence: TGCGCCAGCAGCCAAGTCGGGCAGGGATCCTACAATGAGCAGTTCTTC. Residues: CASSQVGQGSYNEQFF.

The chain uses TRBV5-1 and TRBJ2-3; either TRBD1 or TRBD2 may supply D (5 bases each). Germline values: CDR1 SGHRS, CDR2 YFSETQ. There are 15 residues in the CDR3. Trimming removed 4 bases from V and 3 bases from J, with 15 bases in between. The CDR3 region is CASSGGQGWTDTQYF. Here the CDR3 DNA reads TGCGCCAGCAGCGGAGGACAAGGATGGACAGATACGCAGTATTTT.

The chain links TRBV5-6 to TRBJ1-2, with 8 bases identical to TRBD1. The CDR3 length is 15 residues. The V gene's germline CDR1 is SGHDT and CDR2 YYEEEE. The ends lost 0 bases at V and 4 bases at J; junction bases unmatched: 5. The CDR3 DNA reads TGTGCCAGCAGCTTGGGACAGGGGCTTCTCTATGGCTACACCTTC. Its translation: CASSLGQGLLYGYTF.

This clone was counted a few times. The CDR3 region has the DNA TGTGCCAGCAGCTTATCGGGACGGAATGAGCAGTTCTTC. Protein: CASSLSGRNEQFF. The V gene is TRBV5-4, the J gene TRBJ2-1, with D tentatively TRBD1 or TRBD2 (5 bases each). CDR1 SGHNT and CDR2 YYREEE come from the germline V gene (reference sequence). V lost 2 bases to trimming and J lost 7 bases, with 10 bases between them. The CDR3 has 13 residues.

V gene TRBV7-3 combines with J gene TRBJ2-6; D is possibly TRBD2 (6 bases). CDR3 length: 16 amino acids. V was pared by 2 bases and J by 2 bases, with 10 bases between. CDR1 SGHTA and CDR2 FQGTGA come from the germline V gene. The CDR3 reads CASSLGLATGANVLTF. CDR3 DNA: TGTGCCAGCAGCTTAGGGCTAGCGACTGGGGCCAACGTCCTGACTTTC.

The chain is built from TRBV14 and TRBJ1-2, with D maybe TRBD1 (5 bases). Germline V gives CDR1 SGHDN, CDR2 FVKESK. Trimming took off 0 bases at V and 5 bases at J, with 13 bases between the two ends. The CDR3 runs to 15 residues. CDR3 bases: TGTGCCAGCAGCCAAGAAGGTTTGGGGCCGTATGGCTACACCTTC. Protein product: CASSQEGLGPYGYTF.

The chain employs TRBV7-2 and TRBJ2-3; TRBD2 matches at 7 bases. V shed 3 bases and J 0 bases; nucleotides not matched to a gene: 6. Germline loops: CDR1 SGHTA, CDR2 FQGNSA. This CDR3 has 16 residues. This chain's CDR3 is CASSLGSGISTDTQYF. Written as DNA, the CDR3 is TGTGCCAGCAGCTTGGGGAGCGGGATAAGCACAGATACGCAGTATTTT.

This chain joins TRBV15 and TRBJ2-3, with a possible D match to TRBD1 (5 bases). V lost 7 bases, J lost 4 bases, and 21 bases lay in between. The CDR3 has 16 amino acids. Germline CDR1 is LNHNV and CDR2 is YYDKDF (reference sequence). The CDR3 bases are TGTGCCACCAACAAGAGATCCCCGAGGACACCAGATACGCAGTATTTT. This encodes CATNKRSPRTPDTQYF.

The rearrangement links TRBV5-6 to TRBJ2-5; 8 bases match TRBD1. The J segment lost 5 bases and the V segment lost 1 base, leaving 10 bases of the junction unmatched. The CDR3 extends over 16 amino acids. CDR1 and CDR2 (germline): SGHDT, YYEEEE. The CDR3 sequence is CASSLYRTGLSETQYF. For the CDR3, the DNA is TGTGCCAGCAGCTTGTACCGGACAGGGTTGTCGGAGACCCAGTACTTC.

This clone was counted only a few times. This chain uses TRBV21-1 with TRBJ2-7. TRBV21-1 represents a pseudogene. CDR3 size: 15 residues. The CDR3, as DNA: TGTGCCAGCAGCAAATCAATGGTAACTAGGGGCGAGCAGTACTTC. It is translated as CASSKSMVTRGEQYF.

The J gene is TRBJ1-4, the V gene TRBV25-1; D remains ambiguous. Per germline, CDR1 MGHDK and CDR2 SYGVNS. V lost 1 base and J 5 bases, leaving 8 bases between the germline ends. The CDR3 sequence is 14 residues long. As DNA, the CDR3 is TGTGCCAGCAGTGAATCAAGGATCAATGAAAAACTGTTTTTT. It specifies CASSESRINEKLFF.

This clone was detected only a few times. V and J are TRBV11-2 and TRBJ2-6, with a possible D match to TRBD1 (5 bases). The ends were cut back, 4 bases at V and 2 bases at J, with 9 bases in the middle. The CDR3 length is 15 residues. Germline V gene lookup returns CDR1 SGHAT and CDR2 FQNNGV. Here the CDR3 reads CASSSKGAGANVLTF. CDR3 DNA sequence: TGTGCCAGCAGCTCAAAAGGGGCTGGGGCCAACGTCCTGACTTTC.